This T cell receptor (beta chain) was documented in a study of T cell changes during pregnancy in multiple sclerosis. V gave up 1 base and J gave up 4 bases; unmatched junction bases: 3. The CDR3 is made up of 15 amino acids. Germline lookup yields CDR1 LGHNA and CDR2 YSLEER. The table came from immunoSEQ multiplex PCR; TCRdb's copy has only in-frame clones and leaves some out. In the table there are about 93,000 clones, roughly 92% of which are singletons. This sequence was found in a female donor with multiple sclerosis, enrolled in a pregnancy study. The rearrangement joins TRBV4-3 to TRBJ2-1; 8 bases map to TRBD2. The material was peripheral blood, obtained after pregnancy. CDR3 sequence: CASSQAGGGYNEQFF. The CDR3 nucleotides are TGCGCCAGCAGCCAAGCGGGGGGGGGTTACAATGAGCAGTTCTTC.